What follows is one TCR beta chain and its context. The CDR3 has 16 residues. The sample comes from a study of blood T cell repertoires in COVID-19. At the level of the study: COVID-19 samples collected from the United States, Italy and Spain covered acute and convalescent phases. Sources were T cells, B-cell-depleted T cells, or PBMCs; the material itself was cDNA or gDNA.

Original analysis: Amplification of reference gene primers was used by the study to estimate nucleated cell counts. Sequencing was performed with immunoSEQ multiplex PCR; in TCRdb, only in-frame clones are kept and a portion is missing. V, J and clone size reflect that table, while D and trimming were determined from the DNA. Among approximately 270,000 clones listed, about four fifths were seen once. This receptor was identified in an elderly man with acute or convalescent COVID-19. J is TRBJ2-3 and V is TRBV12-2; the D call in the table, TRBD1, was not verified against the DNA. TRBV12-2 is designated a pseudogene. Input material: peripheral blood. The CDR3 protein is CASRLVLGGSTDTQYF. The CDR3 DNA is TGTGCAAGTCGCTTAGTATTAGGGGGAAGCACAGATACGCAGTATTTT.